These 5 T cell receptor beta chains share one sample of origin, sequenced in a study of blood T cell repertoires in COVID-19. Clones were read by immunoSEQ multiplex PCR, and TCRdb kept only the in-frame ones, dropping some. The table records approximately 100,000 clones, approximately 92% of them present only once. The source material was peripheral blood. Receptor source: a man in his forties or fifties with active COVID-19.

This clone has only one observation. The J gene is TRBJ2-5, the V gene TRBV30, with D possibly being TRBD1 (6 bases). In germline, CDR1 is GTSNPN, CDR2 SVGIG (reference sequence). The CDR3 is 13 residues long. The V and J ends lost 3 bases and 4 bases respectively, with 12 bases between them. CDR3 region: CAWRGKGGETQYF. In DNA form, the CDR3 reads TGTGCCTGGAGAGGGAAAGGGGGAGAGACCCAGTACTTC.

The V call is TRBV5-1, the J call TRBJ2-7; TRBD2 agrees at 10 bases. After removal of 4 bases from V and 2 bases from J, the junction contained 6 bases not matched to a gene. CDR1 SGHRS and CDR2 YFSETQ come from the germline V gene. There are 15 residues in the CDR3. The CDR3 nucleotides are TGCGCCAGCAGCCGGACCGGGACTAGCGCCTACGAGCAGTACTTC. This gives the protein CASSRTGTSAYEQYF.

Written as DNA, the CDR3 is TGTGCCAGCAGCTTCTTAGGAGATCAGCCCCAGCATTTT. It encodes CASSFLGDQPQHF. The chain uses TRBV5-6 and TRBJ1-5; D gene ambiguous. V dropped 2 bases and J dropped 5 bases, with 8 bases sitting between them. The V gene's germline CDR1 is SGHDT and CDR2 YYEEEE. The CDR3 totals 13 residues.

The V and J genes are TRBV5-1 and TRBJ2-3; D is possibly TRBD1 (5 bases). The germline gives CDR1 SGHRS, CDR2 YFSETQ. The germline V and J ends were trimmed by 3 bases and 0 bases, with 11 bases remaining between them. The CDR3 extends over 15 amino acids. The CDR3 nucleotides are TGCGCCAGCAGCTCCCAACAGGTTAGCACAGATACGCAGTATTTT. Its protein is CASSSQQVSTDTQYF.

This chain connects TRBV28 to TRBJ2-3; TRBD2 might be the D (5 bases). Germline V gives CDR1 MDHEN, CDR2 SYDVKM. The ends were cut back, 6 bases at V and 10 bases at J, with 23 bases in the middle. This CDR3 is 15 amino acids long. DNA for the CDR3: TGTGCCAGCAGCCGCCCCCCATGGTCGTTGGGAGCGCAGTATTTT. Encoded protein: CASSRPPWSLGAQYF.